The rows below give T cell receptor beta chains drawn from one sample of a study of T cells in Graves' hyperthyroidism and ophthalmopathy. TCRdb reprocessed the multiplex PCR reads with MiXCR, giving one entry per CDR3 protein. The sample lists about 200,000 distinct CDR3 sequences, about a sixth occurring once. The sample comprised blood. The receptors stem from a woman in her fifties or sixties with Graves' hyperthyroidism. Both conserved end residues are part of each CDR3. The D gene is left open where the match is weak. Size is stated for part of the rows, as once, few or many counts, or as a class when the clone is expanded.

J	size	D	V	DNA	CDR3
TRBJ2-1	many	-	TRBV6-1	TGTGCCAGCAGTCGCTCGGTGAGCTCCTACAATGAGCAGTTCTTC	CASSRSVSSYNEQFF
TRBJ1-1	many	-	TRBV20-1	TGCAGTGCTAGAGATCCGTTGGGGGGAACTGAAGCTTTCTTT	CSARDPLGGTEAFF
TRBJ1-4	few	TRBD1	TRBV5-1	TGCGCCAGCAGCTTGGAACAGGGGGGTAGTGAAAAACTGTTTTTT	CASSLEQGGSEKLFF
TRBJ2-4	many	TRBD1	TRBV7-2	TGTGCCAGCAGCTCACCGACGACAGGGGCCAAAAACATTCAGTACTTC	CASSSPTTGAKNIQYF
TRBJ2-2	-	-	TRBV30	TGTGCCTGGAGAGGACCCGGGGAGCTGTTTTTT	CAWRGPGELFF
TRBJ2-1	-	TRBD2	TRBV11-3	TGTGCCAGCAGCTTCGAGGGACTAGCGCCTGTCTACAATGAGCAGTTCTTC	CASSFEGLAPVYNEQFF
TRBJ1-1	many	-	TRBV9	TGTGCCAGCAGCGTACTTGGAGCGAACACTGAAGCTTTCTTT	CASSVLGANTEAFF
TRBJ2-3	few	-	TRBV6-1	TGTGCCAGCAGTGAATGGAGCGACCCCACAGATACGCAGTATTTT	CASSEWSDPTDTQYF
TRBJ1-1	-	-	TRBV10-3	TGTGCCATCATGCAGGGTTTGAACACTGAAGCTTTCTTT	CAIMQGLNTEAFF
TRBJ2-5	-	-	TRBV7-3	TGTGCCAGCAGCTTTAACACAGCCTCCGGGACCCAGTACTTC	CASSFNTASGTQYF
TRBJ2-5	-	TRBD1	TRBV10-3	TGTGCCATCAGTCGGGACAGGGATCCAGAGACCCAGTACTTC	CAISRDRDPETQYF
TRBJ1-1	few	-	TRBV19	TGTGCCAGTAGTATTATGCAATCAAATACTGAAGCTTTCTTT	CASSIMQSNTEAFF
TRBJ1-1	many	TRBD1	TRBV20-1	TGCAGTGCCCAGATACAGGGGGCGCGAAGAAATGAAGCTTTCTTT	CSAQIQGARRNEAFF
TRBJ2-2	-	-	TRBV7-3	TGTGTCAGCAGCTTATCTCGTGGGGGGAGCACCGGGGAGCTGTTTTTT	CVSSLSRGGSTGELFF
TRBJ1-3	-	TRBD1	TRBV30	TGTGCCTGGGGACAGGGGACTGGAAACACCATATATTTT	CAWGQGTGNTIYF
TRBJ2-7	many	TRBD1	TRBV7-8	TGTGCCAGCAGCTTACACCGGACAGGCTACGAGCAGTACTTC	CASSLHRTGYEQYF
TRBJ2-6	many	-	TRBV7-9	TGTGCCAGCAGCTTAGATCGGGATCTCGGAGGGGCCAACGTCCTGACTTTC	CASSLDRDLGGANVLTF
TRBJ2-3	many	-	TRBV28	TGTGCCAGCAGTTTCCCCGGGGGCCAAATTAAAGATACGCAGTATTTT	CASSFPGGQIKDTQYF
TRBJ2-7	-	-	TRBV6-4	TGTGCCAGCAGGGAGAGCGATTACTCCTACGAGCAGTACTTC	CASRESDYSYEQYF
TRBJ1-2	-	-	TRBV29-1	TGCAGCGTAAAGGACAGACCCACGGGGGTATATGGCTACACCTTC	CSVKDRPTGVYGYTF
TRBJ2-3	many	TRBD2	TRBV11-2	TGTGCCAGCAGCTTAAATAGTGGACTAGGCCTAACAGATACGCAGTATTTT	CASSLNSGLGLTDTQYF
TRBJ2-3	-	TRBD2	TRBV28	TGTGCCAGCAGCCTTGGACTAGGGGCAATGGATACGCAGTATTTT	CASSLGLGAMDTQYF
TRBJ2-5	many	TRBD2	TRBV7-2	TGTGCCAGCAGCTTTACTAGCGGGCCGCAAGAGACCCAGTACTTC	CASSFTSGPQETQYF
TRBJ1-4	few	TRBD1	TRBV7-2	TGTGCCAGCAGCTTGATAGGGGGCGGGTCGCGTGAAAAACTGTTTTTT	CASSLIGGGSREKLFF
TRBJ2-1	many	TRBD2	TRBV11-2	TGTGCCAGCAGCTTCGGCCTTGTGTTCGGGACTAGCGGGAGGGTCCCCTACAATGAGCAGTTCTTC	CASSFGLVFGTSGRVPYNEQFF
TRBJ2-7	many	-	TRBV28	TGTGCCAGCAGTTTAAGGCTCAGGGTCTCCTACGAGCAGTACTTC	CASSLRLRVSYEQYF
TRBJ2-2	few	-	TRBV7-7	TGTGCTAGCAGCTTCGGTCAGGGGACCGGGGAGCTGTTTTTT	CASSFGQGTGELFF
TRBJ2-1	-	TRBD2	TRBV12-3/TRBV12-4	TGTGCCAGCAGTTGGAGCGGGAGGGCCGGCAATGAGCAGTTCTTC	CASSWSGRAGNEQFF
TRBJ2-3	few	-	TRBV10-3	TGTGCCATCAGTCGGAGCGGGACAACCTCTAGCACAGATACGCAGTATTTT	CAISRSGTTSSTDTQYF
TRBJ2-2	many	-	TRBV28	TGTGCCACCCAGACGGAAGAAAACACCGGGGAGCTGTTTTTT	CATQTEENTGELFF
TRBJ2-7	-	TRBD2	TRBV10-3	TGTGCCATCAGTGAGGGGGGACTAGCGGTACACTACGAGCAGTACTTC	CAISEGGLAVHYEQYF
TRBJ1-1	many	-	TRBV12-3/TRBV12-4	TGTGCCAGCAGTTTAACGGGGGTTGTACGCACTGAAGCTTTCTTT	CASSLTGVVRTEAFF
TRBJ2-1	-	TRBD2	TRBV18	TGTGCCAGCTCACGCCCACTAGCGGGAGGCTCCTACAATGAGCAGTTCTTC	CASSRPLAGGSYNEQFF
TRBJ1-1	many	-	TRBV7-9	TGTGCCAGCAGCATTTTGACAGCTTTCACTGAAGCTTTCTTT	CASSILTAFTEAFF
TRBJ1-1	many	-	TRBV7-8	TGTGCCAGCAGCTTAGGCGGCGGGGGGCTGAACACTGAAGCTTTCTTT	CASSLGGGGLNTEAFF
TRBJ1-6	-	-	TRBV12-3/TRBV12-4	TGTGCCAGCAGTTTAGCGCTAGCAGGACCTTCACCCCTCCACTTT	CASSLALAGPSPLHF
TRBJ1-5	many	-	TRBV3-1	TGTGCCAGCAGCCCCTCCCTCGGTAGCAATCAGCCCCAGCATTTT	CASSPSLGSNQPQHF
TRBJ2-1	-	-	TRBV4-1	TGCGCCAGCAGCCTTGACACCGAGCAGTTCTTC	CASSLDTEQFF
TRBJ2-7	-	TRBD1	TRBV6-5	TGTGCCAGCAGTTATTCGTTAGGACAGGGGTACGAGCAGTACTTC	CASSYSLGQGYEQYF
TRBJ2-3	-	-	TRBV20-1	TGCAGTGCTACTTCTAGCGCCAGAGCGTCAGATACGCAGTATTTT	CSATSSARASDTQYF